The rows below give T cell receptor beta chains drawn from one sample of a study of shared clonotypes between healthy human individuals. Method: immunoSEQ multiplex PCR; TCRdb's copy keeps in-frame clones and lacks some. Here the sample spans over a million clones, about 80% being singletons. What was sequenced was memory CD4+ T cells from PBMCs. Receptors were obtained from a man between 18 and 29 years old in good health. Some clones in this sample may be carry-over from other donors' samples. CDR3s include the opening cysteine and the closing phenylalanine or tryptophan. Each record gives: J gene, V gene, D gene, clone size, CDR3 protein, CDR3 DNA. The D gene is left open where the match is weak. Only part of the rows carry a size: once, few, many, or a class if the clone is expanded.

j_call: TRBJ2-7; v_call: TRBV30; d_call: TRBD1; clone_size: -; cdr3_aa: CAWSTTGGSYEQYF; cdr3_nt: TGTGCCTGGAGTACCACAGGGGGCTCTTACGAGCAGTACTTC
j_call: TRBJ1-1; v_call: TRBV5-1; d_call: -; clone_size: -; cdr3_aa: CASSTGGANTEAFF; cdr3_nt: TGCGCCAGCAGCACCGGCGGAGCAAACACTGAAGCTTTCTTT
j_call: TRBJ1-2; v_call: TRBV7-2; d_call: -; clone_size: -; cdr3_aa: CASTWDATSVYTF; cdr3_nt: TGTGCCAGCACCTGGGACGCAACTTCGGTCTACACCTTC
j_call: TRBJ2-2; v_call: TRBV6-5; d_call: TRBD1; clone_size: many; cdr3_aa: CASSPRQGGTGELFF; cdr3_nt: TGTGCCAGCAGCCCTCGACAGGGGGGGACCGGGGAGCTGTTTTTT
j_call: TRBJ2-7; v_call: TRBV2; d_call: TRBD1; clone_size: -; cdr3_aa: CASQRDRDYEQYF; cdr3_nt: TGTGCCAGCCAAAGGGACAGGGACTACGAGCAGTACTTC
j_call: TRBJ2-3; v_call: TRBV2; d_call: TRBD2; clone_size: -; cdr3_aa: CASSEQGGRFSDTQYF; cdr3_nt: TGTGCCAGCAGTGAACAGGGCGGGAGGTTCTCAGATACGCAGTATTTT
j_call: TRBJ2-6; v_call: TRBV7-2; d_call: TRBD1; clone_size: -; cdr3_aa: CASSAYRGSGANVLTF; cdr3_nt: TGTGCCAGCAGCGCCTACAGGGGTTCTGGGGCCAACGTCCTGACTTTC
j_call: TRBJ1-1; v_call: TRBV7-9; d_call: -; clone_size: -; cdr3_aa: CASSRVLTAGMNTEAFF; cdr3_nt: TGTGCCAGCAGCCGGGTATTAACGGCCGGGATGAACACTGAAGCTTTCTTT
j_call: TRBJ2-4; v_call: TRBV5-1; d_call: -; clone_size: -; cdr3_aa: CASSLVGDLNIQYF; cdr3_nt: TGCGCCAGCAGCTTGGTCGGGGATCTAAACATTCAGTACTTC
j_call: TRBJ2-7; v_call: TRBV7-2; d_call: -; clone_size: -; cdr3_aa: CASSLVWGEQYF; cdr3_nt: TGTGCCAGCAGCTTAGTTTGGGGGGAGCAGTACTTC
j_call: TRBJ1-4; v_call: TRBV4-2; d_call: -; clone_size: -; cdr3_aa: CASSPVFYGEKLFF; cdr3_nt: TGTGCCAGCAGTCCTGTGTTTTATGGGGAAAAACTGTTTTTT
j_call: TRBJ2-7; v_call: TRBV19; d_call: TRBD2; clone_size: -; cdr3_aa: CASSYRFASGPHEQYF; cdr3_nt: TGTGCCAGTAGTTACAGGTTTGCTAGCGGACCCCACGAGCAGTACTTC
j_call: TRBJ1-2; v_call: TRBV7-8; d_call: TRBD1; clone_size: -; cdr3_aa: CASSPRDSLLEGYTF; cdr3_nt: TGTGCCAGCAGCCCCCGGGACAGCCTTTTAGAGGGCTACACCTTC
j_call: TRBJ2-1; v_call: TRBV29-1; d_call: -; clone_size: once; cdr3_aa: CSVDRGLAGGFSSYNEQFF; cdr3_nt: TGCAGCGTGGACAGGGGGCTAGCGGGAGGGTTCAGCTCCTACAATGAGCAGTTCTTC
j_call: TRBJ2-2; v_call: TRBV6-1; d_call: -; clone_size: -; cdr3_aa: CASSEIRVTGELFF; cdr3_nt: TGTGCCAGCAGTGAAATCAGAGTCACCGGGGAGCTGTTTTTT
j_call: TRBJ2-3; v_call: TRBV4-3; d_call: -; clone_size: -; cdr3_aa: CASSQGGASTDTQYF; cdr3_nt: TGCGCCAGCAGCCAAGGGGGGGCCAGCACAGATACGCAGTATTTT
j_call: TRBJ2-3; v_call: TRBV4-3; d_call: -; clone_size: -; cdr3_aa: CASSQDSASDTQYF; cdr3_nt: TGCGCCAGCAGCCAAGATTCGGCCTCAGATACGCAGTATTTT
j_call: TRBJ1-2; v_call: TRBV28; d_call: TRBD1; clone_size: -; cdr3_aa: CASSSPGTGDVYGYTF; cdr3_nt: TGTGCCAGCAGTTCCCCCGGGACAGGGGACGTCTATGGCTACACCTTC
j_call: TRBJ1-6; v_call: TRBV5-6; d_call: -; clone_size: few; cdr3_aa: CASSFLGVNSPLHF; cdr3_nt: TGTGCCAGCAGCTTTTTAGGGGTCAATTCACCCCTCCACTTT
j_call: TRBJ2-5; v_call: TRBV11-2; d_call: -; clone_size: -; cdr3_aa: CASSLDWAQETQYF; cdr3_nt: TGTGCCAGCAGCTTGGACTGGGCCCAGGAGACCCAGTACTTC
j_call: TRBJ2-7; v_call: TRBV10-1; d_call: -; clone_size: -; cdr3_aa: CAAFRSGGDPSYEQYF; cdr3_nt: TGCGCCGCCTTCAGGAGTGGGGGCGACCCCTCCTACGAGCAGTACTTC
j_call: TRBJ1-1; v_call: TRBV2; d_call: TRBD1; clone_size: once; cdr3_aa: CASLRDRNTEAFF; cdr3_nt: TGTGCCAGTCTCCGGGACAGGAACACTGAAGCTTTCTTT
j_call: TRBJ1-2; v_call: TRBV28; d_call: -; clone_size: few; cdr3_aa: CASSSVDGYGYTF; cdr3_nt: TGTGCCAGCAGTTCTGTCGATGGCTATGGCTACACCTTC